The clone carrying this T cell receptor beta chain was detected only a few times. The data stem from a study of T-cell reconstitution after alpha-beta-depleted transplantation in children. TCRbeta library construction was performed incorporating unique molecular identifiers. TCRdb fed the PCR reads into MiXCR, producing one record per CDR3 protein. The sample consists of roughly 500,000 distinct CDR3 sequences, roughly an eighth of them appearing once. The length of the CDR3 is 17 residues. Germline CDR1 SGHTA, CDR2 FQGNSA. Between the trimmed V and J ends, which lost 5 bases and 2 bases, there was a span of 20 bases.

This rearrangement joins TRBV7-2 to TRBJ2-3; TRBD2 is a possible D gene (6 bases). Specimen: PBMCs from the stem cell graft donor, collected from the stem cell graft. This TCR was recovered from a human donor who donated a stem cell graft to a child with combined immunodeficiency. CDR3 region: CASSPRSGRGYTDTQYF. In nucleotides, the CDR3 is TGTGCCAGCAGCCCCAGATCTGGGCGGGGATACACAGATACGCAGTATTTT.